These 20 T cell receptor beta chains share one sample of origin, sequenced in a study of cytomegalovirus exposure and HLA in healthy donors. Primers included in the PCR were 60 Vbeta and 13 Jbeta primers. Produced via immunoSEQ multiplex PCR; TCRdb's table is partial and in-frame only. This sample carries around 200,000 clones, more than 75% of them seen once, and the ten largest clones take about 6%. Sequences were obtained from PBMCs. These receptors all stem from a middle-aged man in good health and CMV-seropositive.

V is TRBV7-6 and J is TRBJ2-1; 13 bases match TRBD2. Germline V gene sequence: CDR1 SGHVS, CDR2 FNYEAQ. The CDR3 length is 16 residues. V shed 7 bases, J shed 6 bases, and the junction held 9 bases outside the gene matches. CDR3 residues: CASTRGTSGISNEQFF. CDR3 coding DNA: TGTGCCAGCACAAGGGGGACTAGCGGGATTTCCAATGAGCAGTTCTTC.

This clone was counted a single time. V and J are TRBV27 and TRBJ1-2; D ambiguous. V lost 3 bases and J 1 base, leaving 6 bases between the germline ends. CDR1 MNHEY and CDR2 SMNVEV come from the germline V gene (reference sequence). The CDR3 has 13 residues. The CDR3 DNA is TGTGCCAGCAGTTTCTACAGTAACTATGGCTACACCTTC. Its protein is CASSFYSNYGYTF.

V usage is TRBV18 and J usage is TRBJ1-1, with D perhaps matching TRBD1 (6 bases). Germline CDR1 and CDR2: KGHSH and LQKENI. This CDR3 is built from 15 residues. The V end lost 6 bases, the J end lost 1 base, and 15 bases lay between the germline ends. The CDR3 reads CASSPQGLGNTEAFF. Written as DNA, the CDR3 is TGTGCCAGCTCCCCCCAGGGGCTCGGGAACACTGAAGCTTTCTTT. Full variable domain (missing parts from reference TRBV18 and TRBJ1-1): NAGVMQNPRHLVRRRGQEARLRCSPMKGHSHVYWYRQLPEEGLKFMVYLQKENIIDESGMPKERFSAEFPKEGPSILRIQQVVRGDSAAYFCASSPQGLGNTEAFFGQGTRLTVV.

The chain carries TRBV15 and TRBJ2-1; no clear D gene. The CDR3 has 15 amino acids. V was cut by 5 bases and J by 0 bases, with 11 bases left in between. Germline CDR1 and CDR2: LNHNV and YYDKDF (reference sequence). The CDR3 loop is CATSYLTSSYNEQFF. The CDR3 bases are TGTGCCACCAGCTATCTTACGAGCTCCTACAATGAGCAGTTCTTC.

The gene calls are TRBV11-2 and TRBJ2-1, with 8 positions matching TRBD2. From germline, CDR1 is SGHAT and CDR2 FQNNGV. This CDR3 spans 17 amino acids. V lost 2 bases to trimming and J lost 0 bases; unmatched junction nucleotides: 6. The CDR3 is CASSLRPGGSSYNEQFF. In DNA form, the CDR3 reads TGTGCCAGCAGCTTAAGGCCGGGGGGGAGCTCCTACAATGAGCAGTTCTTC. Variable domain in full (rest from reference TRBV11-2 and TRBJ2-1): EAGVAQSPRYKIIEKRQSVAFWCNPISGHATLYWYQQILGQGPKLLIQFQNNGVVDDSQLPKDRFSAERLKGVDSTLKIQPAKLEDSAVYLCASSLRPGGSSYNEQFFGPGTRLTVL.

This sequence joins TRBV5-8 and TRBJ1-4; 8 nucleotides match TRBD1. The trim removed 2 bases at V and 1 base at J, leaving 4 bases unmatched. Germline-derived CDR1 and CDR2 are SGHTS and YDEGEE. This CDR3 comprises 16 residues. DNA of the CDR3: TGTGCCAGCAGCTTCAGGGGGCGCGTAACTAATGAAAAACTGTTTTTT. It specifies CASSFRGRVTNEKLFF.

V usage is TRBV5-1 and J usage is TRBJ2-7; D is possibly TRBD1 (6 bases). The V end was cut by 0 bases, the J end by 6 bases, with 10 bases between. The CDR3 contains 13 residues. Germline V gives CDR1 SGHRS, CDR2 YFSETQ. The CDR3 DNA reads as TGCGCCAGCAGCTTGGTGGGCAGGGGCGAGCAGTACGTC. Residues: CASSLVGRGEQYV.

The rearrangement links TRBV7-8 to TRBJ2-3, with 9 nucleotides matching TRBD1. The V and J ends lost 1 base and 5 bases, in that order; junction bases with no gene match: 4. Per the germline V gene, CDR1 is SGHVS and CDR2 is FQNEAQ. This CDR3 contains 15 residues. The CDR3 region has the DNA TGTGCCAGCAGCTTAGTATTGGACAGGGGAGATACGCAGTATTTT. Its translation: CASSLVLDRGDTQYF. Drawing the rest from reference TRBV7-8 and TRBJ2-3, the complete variable domain is GAGVSQSPRYKVAKRGQDVALRCDPISGHVSLFWYQQALGQGPEFLTYFQNEAQLDKSGLPSDRFFAERPEGSVSTLKIQRTQQEDSAVYLCASSLVLDRGDTQYFGPGTRLTVL.

This clone was observed a single time. Other nucleotide sequences from this sample produce the same CDR3. The chain has TRBV27 and TRBJ1-3; no firm D call. Trimming left V 0 bases short and J 1 base short, with 4 bases between. The germline gives CDR1 MNHEY, CDR2 SMNVEV (reference sequence). The CDR3 sequence is 14 residues long. DNA of the CDR3: TGTGCCAGCAGTTTATCCGTATCTGGAAACACCATATATTTT. It specifies CASSLSVSGNTIYF.

This clone was seen a single time. The gene calls are TRBV7-8 and TRBJ2-7; D remains ambiguous. The V end was cut by 3 bases, the J end by 3 bases, with 9 bases between. Germline V gene data show CDR1 as SGHVS and CDR2 as FQNEAQ. The CDR3 has 13 amino acids. This CDR3 is CASSFLANYEQYV. The CDR3 nucleotides are TGTGCCAGCAGCTTCCTGGCCAACTACGAGCAGTACGTC.

A few counts support this clone. This rearrangement joins TRBV4-1 to TRBJ2-1, with 7 bases aligning to TRBD1. This CDR3 contains 16 residues. Germline-derived CDR1 and CDR2 are MGHRA and YSYEKL. Losses at the gene ends were 3 bases for V and 1 base for J; bases not matched to a gene: 6. CDR3 in amino acids: CASSQTPGQSYNEQFF. In DNA, the CDR3 is TGCGCCAGCAGCCAGACTCCGGGACAGTCCTACAATGAGCAGTTCTTC.

The chain links TRBV11-3 to TRBJ1-1, with D possibly TRBD1 on 5 matching bases. The germline V and J ends were trimmed by 7 bases and 4 bases, with 19 bases remaining between them. The CDR3 is 15 amino acids. CDR1 and CDR2 from the germline V gene are SGHNT and YENEEA. CDR3 nucleotides: TGTGCCAGCACCCCCAACCAGGGCTTCGGCACTGAAGCTTTCTTT. Its translation is CASTPNQGFGTEAFF.

This chain uses TRBV28 with TRBJ1-1, with TRBD1 identical over 7 bases. V shed 2 bases, J shed 4 bases, and the junction held 13 bases outside the gene matches. CDR1 is MDHEN and CDR2 is SYDVKM in the germline V gene. The CDR3 totals 17 residues. CDR3 amino acids: CASSLPPYRGSGTEAFF. CDR3 in DNA: TGTGCCAGCAGTTTACCCCCATACAGGGGATCGGGCACTGAAGCTTTCTTT.

The chain joins TRBV2 to TRBJ1-1; TRBD1 matches at 10 bases. V lost 5 bases to trimming and J lost 4 bases; unmatched junction nucleotides: 4. Germline V lookup: CDR1 SNHLY, CDR2 FYNNEI. This CDR3 is 14 amino acids long. DNA of the CDR3: TGTGCCAGCAGTTCCCGGGACAGGGGCACTGAAGCTTTCTTT. Its translation: CASSSRDRGTEAFF.

The chain has TRBV27 and TRBJ2-3; D uncertain. This CDR3 has 12 residues. The ends were cut back, 5 bases at V and 7 bases at J, with 10 bases in the middle. Germline V gene data show CDR1 as MNHEY and CDR2 as SMNVEV (reference sequence). For the CDR3, the DNA is TGTGCCAGCAGTGTAGATCCTAATACGCAGTATTTT. The encoded protein is CASSVDPNTQYF.

The CDR3 reads CASSPPGYEETQYF. The CDR3, as DNA: TGTGCCAGCAGCCCCCCCGGGTACGAAGAGACCCAGTACTTC. The chain employs TRBV7-9 and TRBJ2-5; D remains unclear. The germline gives CDR1 SEHNR, CDR2 FQNEAQ (reference sequence). V gave up 5 bases and J gave up 3 bases, with 13 bases separating them. This CDR3 region has 14 residues.

The chain carries TRBV4-1 and TRBJ1-2; D may be TRBD1 (5 bases). Germline V gene sequence: CDR1 MGHRA, CDR2 YSYEKL. Trimming removed 1 base from V and 6 bases from J, with 9 bases in between. The CDR3 sequence is 13 residues long. The CDR3 reads CASSQGQYDGYTF. In DNA, the CDR3 is TGCGCCAGCAGCCAAGGACAGTATGATGGCTACACCTTC.

J is TRBJ1-5 and V is TRBV6-1, with 7 bases aligning to TRBD1. CDR1 is MNHNS, CDR2 SASEGT, per germline. This CDR3 is built from 16 residues. The J segment lost 4 bases and the V segment lost 3 bases, leaving 9 bases of the junction unmatched. This chain's CDR3 is CASSDEGALLNQPQHF. The CDR3 DNA sequence: TGTGCCAGCAGTGACGAGGGGGCTTTACTGAATCAGCCCCAGCATTTT.

The V call is TRBV27, the J call TRBJ2-3; maybe TRBD1 (5 bases). The germline CDR1 and CDR2 sequences are MNHEY and SMNVEV (reference sequence). Trimming shortened V by 6 bases and J by 1 base, and 14 bases separated the two germline ends. This CDR3 is built from 15 residues. The chain's CDR3 is CASSSQGAGTDTQYF. As DNA, the CDR3 is TGTGCCAGCAGCTCCCAGGGTGCAGGCACAGATACGCAGTATTTT.

This chain uses TRBV19 with TRBJ2-6; TRBD2 aligns across 13 bases. With V trimmed by 3 bases and J by 2 bases, 7 bases remained unmatched. Per the germline V gene, CDR1 is LNHDA and CDR2 is SQIVND (reference sequence). This CDR3 is 19 amino acids long. The CDR3 is CASSIGTSGRAPGANVLTF. CDR3 bases: TGTGCCAGTAGTATTGGTACTAGCGGGAGGGCACCTGGGGCCAACGTCCTGACTTTC.